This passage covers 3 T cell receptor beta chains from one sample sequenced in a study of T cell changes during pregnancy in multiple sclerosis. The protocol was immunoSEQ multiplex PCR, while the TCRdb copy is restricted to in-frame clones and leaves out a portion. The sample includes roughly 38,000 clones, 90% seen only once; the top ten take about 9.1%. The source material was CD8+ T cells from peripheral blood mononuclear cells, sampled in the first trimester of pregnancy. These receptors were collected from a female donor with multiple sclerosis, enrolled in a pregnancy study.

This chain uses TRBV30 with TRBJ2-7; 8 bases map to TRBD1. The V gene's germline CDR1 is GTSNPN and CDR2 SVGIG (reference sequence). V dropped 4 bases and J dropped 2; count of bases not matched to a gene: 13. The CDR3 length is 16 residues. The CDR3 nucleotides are TGTGCCTGGATATCGACGGGACAGGTCCTAACCTACGAGCAGTACTTC. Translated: CAWISTGQVLTYEQYF. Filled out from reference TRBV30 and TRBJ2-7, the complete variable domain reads SQTIHQWPATLVQPVGSPLSLECTVEGTSNPNLYWYRQAAGRGLQLLFYSVGIGQISSEVPQNLSASRPQDRQFILSSKKLLLSDSGFYLCAWISTGQVLTYEQYFGPGTRLTVT.

The CDR3 is CASSYSSPGAYEQYF. As DNA, the CDR3 is TGTGCCAGCAGTTACTCGAGCCCAGGGGCCTACGAGCAGTACTTC. The chain joins TRBV6-5 to TRBJ2-5, with D possibly being TRBD1 (6 bases). TRBJ2-7 explains the end of the DNA better; the J call may be wrong. This CDR3 is 15 amino acids long. Germline assignment: CDR1 MNHEY and CDR2 SVGAGI.

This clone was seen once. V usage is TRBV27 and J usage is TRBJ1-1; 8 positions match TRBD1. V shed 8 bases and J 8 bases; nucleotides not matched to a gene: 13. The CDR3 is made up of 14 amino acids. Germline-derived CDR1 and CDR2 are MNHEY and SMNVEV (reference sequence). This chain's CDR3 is CASSRQGIRTEAFF. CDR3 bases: TGTGCCAGCTCTCGACAGGGGATTAGAACCGAAGCTTTCTTT.